Sequencing of this T cell receptor (beta chain) was carried out in a study of cytomegalovirus exposure and HLA in healthy donors. Whole-study findings and limits: Most of the CMV-associated TCR beta chains (in a later analysis) appeared to be HLA-restricted.

As to this clone: Its matching antigen is unknown.

The PCR employed 60 Vbeta primers together with 13 Jbeta primers. Per the original methods: Later analysis identified roughly 82 million unique TCR beta chains, around 10 million shared. Assay used: immunoSEQ multiplex PCR; TCRdb lists only in-frame clones, some missing. V and J calls and clone size are given by that table; D and trimming were obtained from the DNA. There are 150,000 or so clones in the sample; approximately 80% occur only once, and approximately 1.5% lies in the top ten. Germline loops: CDR1 SQVTM, CDR2 ANQGSEA. The CDR3 is 14 amino acids. J lost 3 bases, V lost 4 bases, and 6 bases had no gene match.

This clonotype was sampled from a man aged 25-45 years in good health and CMV-seropositive. The sample taken for sequencing was PBMCs. V is TRBV29-1 and J is TRBJ2-3; TRBD2 agrees at 8 bases. The CDR3 here is CSVVASGGTDTQYF. The CDR3, as DNA: TGCAGCGTTGTAGCAAGCGGGGGAACAGATACGCAGTATTTT.